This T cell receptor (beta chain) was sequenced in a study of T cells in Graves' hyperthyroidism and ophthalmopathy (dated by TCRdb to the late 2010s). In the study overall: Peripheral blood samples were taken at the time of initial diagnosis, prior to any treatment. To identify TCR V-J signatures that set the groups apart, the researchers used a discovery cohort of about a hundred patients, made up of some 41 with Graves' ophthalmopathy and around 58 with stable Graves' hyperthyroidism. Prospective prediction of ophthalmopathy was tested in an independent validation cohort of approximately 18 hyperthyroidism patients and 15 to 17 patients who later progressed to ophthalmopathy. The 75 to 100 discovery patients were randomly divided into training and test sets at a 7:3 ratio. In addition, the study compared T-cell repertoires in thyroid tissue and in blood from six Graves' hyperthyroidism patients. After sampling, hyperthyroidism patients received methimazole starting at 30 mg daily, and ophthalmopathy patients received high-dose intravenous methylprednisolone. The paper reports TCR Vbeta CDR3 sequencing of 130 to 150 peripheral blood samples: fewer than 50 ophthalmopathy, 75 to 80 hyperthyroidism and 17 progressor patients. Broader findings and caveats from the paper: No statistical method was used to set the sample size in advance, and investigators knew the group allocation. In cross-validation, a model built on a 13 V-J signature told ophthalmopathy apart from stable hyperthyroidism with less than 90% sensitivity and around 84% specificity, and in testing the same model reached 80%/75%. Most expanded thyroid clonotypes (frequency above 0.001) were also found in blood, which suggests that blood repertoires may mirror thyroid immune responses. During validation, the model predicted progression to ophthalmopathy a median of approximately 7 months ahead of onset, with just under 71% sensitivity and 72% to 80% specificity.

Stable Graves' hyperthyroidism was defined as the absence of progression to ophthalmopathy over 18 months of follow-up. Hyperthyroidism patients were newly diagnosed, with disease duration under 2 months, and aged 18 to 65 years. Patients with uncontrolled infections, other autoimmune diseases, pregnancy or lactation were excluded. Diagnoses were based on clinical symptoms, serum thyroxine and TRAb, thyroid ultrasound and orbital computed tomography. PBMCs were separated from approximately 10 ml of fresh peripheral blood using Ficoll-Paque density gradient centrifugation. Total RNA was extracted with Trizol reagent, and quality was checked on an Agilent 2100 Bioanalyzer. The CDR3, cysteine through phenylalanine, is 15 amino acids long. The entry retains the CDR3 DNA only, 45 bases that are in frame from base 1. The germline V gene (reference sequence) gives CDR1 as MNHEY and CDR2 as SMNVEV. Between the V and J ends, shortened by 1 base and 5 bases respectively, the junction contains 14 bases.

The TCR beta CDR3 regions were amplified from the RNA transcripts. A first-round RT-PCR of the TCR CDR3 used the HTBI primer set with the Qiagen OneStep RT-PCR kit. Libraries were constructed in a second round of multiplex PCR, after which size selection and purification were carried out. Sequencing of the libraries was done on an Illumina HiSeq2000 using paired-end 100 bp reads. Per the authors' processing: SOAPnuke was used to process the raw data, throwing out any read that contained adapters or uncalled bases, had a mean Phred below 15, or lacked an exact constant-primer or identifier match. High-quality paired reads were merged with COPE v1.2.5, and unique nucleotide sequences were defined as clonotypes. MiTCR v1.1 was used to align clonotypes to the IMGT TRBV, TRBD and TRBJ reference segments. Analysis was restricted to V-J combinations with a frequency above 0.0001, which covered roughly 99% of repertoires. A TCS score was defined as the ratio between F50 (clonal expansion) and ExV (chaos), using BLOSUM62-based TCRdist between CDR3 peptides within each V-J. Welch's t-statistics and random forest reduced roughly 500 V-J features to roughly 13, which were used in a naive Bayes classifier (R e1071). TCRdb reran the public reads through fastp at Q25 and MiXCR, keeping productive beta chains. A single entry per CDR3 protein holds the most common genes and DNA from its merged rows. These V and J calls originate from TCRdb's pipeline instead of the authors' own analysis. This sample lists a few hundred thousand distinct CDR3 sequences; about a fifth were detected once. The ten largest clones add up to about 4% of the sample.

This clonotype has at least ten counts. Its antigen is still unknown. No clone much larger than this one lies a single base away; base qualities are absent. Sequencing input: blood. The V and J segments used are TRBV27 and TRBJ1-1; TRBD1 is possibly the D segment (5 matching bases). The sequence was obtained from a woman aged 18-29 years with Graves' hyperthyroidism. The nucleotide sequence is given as TGTGCCAGCAGTTTATATCAGGGCGGTACGACTGAAGCTTTCTTT. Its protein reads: CASSLYQGGTTEAFF.